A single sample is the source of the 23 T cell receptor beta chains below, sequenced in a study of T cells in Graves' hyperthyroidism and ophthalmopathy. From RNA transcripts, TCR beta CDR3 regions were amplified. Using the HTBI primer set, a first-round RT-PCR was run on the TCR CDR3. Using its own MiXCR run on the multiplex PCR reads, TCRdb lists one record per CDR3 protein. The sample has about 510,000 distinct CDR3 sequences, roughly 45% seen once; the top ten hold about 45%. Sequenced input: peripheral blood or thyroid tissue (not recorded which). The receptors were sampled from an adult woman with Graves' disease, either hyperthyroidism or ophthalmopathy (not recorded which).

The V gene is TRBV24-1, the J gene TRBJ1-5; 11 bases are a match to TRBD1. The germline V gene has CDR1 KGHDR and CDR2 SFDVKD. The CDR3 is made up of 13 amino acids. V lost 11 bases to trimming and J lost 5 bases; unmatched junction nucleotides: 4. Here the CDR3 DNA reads TGTGCCAATGGGACAGGGGGGGATCAGCCCCAGCATTTT. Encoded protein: CANGTGGDQPQHF.

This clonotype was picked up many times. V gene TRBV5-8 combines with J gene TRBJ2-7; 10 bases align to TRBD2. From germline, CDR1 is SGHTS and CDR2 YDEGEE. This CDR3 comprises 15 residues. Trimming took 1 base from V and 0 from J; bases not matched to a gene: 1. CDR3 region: CASSLTSGNSYEQYF. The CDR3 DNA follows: TGTGCCAGCAGCTTGACTAGCGGGAACTCCTACGAGCAGTACTTC.

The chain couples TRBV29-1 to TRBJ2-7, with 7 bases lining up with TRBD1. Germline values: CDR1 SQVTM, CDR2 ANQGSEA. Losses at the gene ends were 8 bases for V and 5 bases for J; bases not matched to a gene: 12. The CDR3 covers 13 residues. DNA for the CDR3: TGCAGCTTAGCACTGACAGGGACCCACGAGCAGTACTTC. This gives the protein CSLALTGTHEQYF.

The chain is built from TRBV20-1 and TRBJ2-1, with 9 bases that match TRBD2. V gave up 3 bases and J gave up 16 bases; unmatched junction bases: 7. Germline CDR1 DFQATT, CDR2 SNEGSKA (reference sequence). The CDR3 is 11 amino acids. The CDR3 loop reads CSARVSGRGFF. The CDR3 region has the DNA TGCAGTGCTAGGGTTAGCGGGAGAGGTTTCTTC.

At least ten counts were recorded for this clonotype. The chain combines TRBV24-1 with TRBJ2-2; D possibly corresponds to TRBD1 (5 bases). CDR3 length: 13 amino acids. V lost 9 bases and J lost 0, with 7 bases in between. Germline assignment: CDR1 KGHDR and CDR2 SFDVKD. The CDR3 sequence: CATQGSNTGELFF. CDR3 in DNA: TGTGCCACCCAGGGATCGAACACCGGGGAGCTGTTTTTT.

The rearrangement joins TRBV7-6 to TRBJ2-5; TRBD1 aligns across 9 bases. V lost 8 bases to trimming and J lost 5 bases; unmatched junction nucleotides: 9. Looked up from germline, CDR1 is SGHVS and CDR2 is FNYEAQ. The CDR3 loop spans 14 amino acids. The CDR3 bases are TGTGCCAGCGGCGGGACAGGGACGTTTGAGACCCAGTACTTC. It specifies CASGGTGTFETQYF.

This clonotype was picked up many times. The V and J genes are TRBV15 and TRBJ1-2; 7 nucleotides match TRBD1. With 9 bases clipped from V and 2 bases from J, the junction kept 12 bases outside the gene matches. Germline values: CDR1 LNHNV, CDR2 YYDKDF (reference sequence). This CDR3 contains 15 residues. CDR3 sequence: CATRPNGQANYGYTF. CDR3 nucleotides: TGTGCCACGCGACCTAACGGACAGGCAAACTATGGCTACACCTTC.

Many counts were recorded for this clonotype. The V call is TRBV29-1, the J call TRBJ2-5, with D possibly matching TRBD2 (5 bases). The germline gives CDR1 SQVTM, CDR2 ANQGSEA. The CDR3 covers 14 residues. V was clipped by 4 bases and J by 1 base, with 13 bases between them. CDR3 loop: CSVGGGGSQETQYF. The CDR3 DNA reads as TGCAGCGTTGGGGGTGGAGGCAGCCAAGAGACCCAGTACTTC.

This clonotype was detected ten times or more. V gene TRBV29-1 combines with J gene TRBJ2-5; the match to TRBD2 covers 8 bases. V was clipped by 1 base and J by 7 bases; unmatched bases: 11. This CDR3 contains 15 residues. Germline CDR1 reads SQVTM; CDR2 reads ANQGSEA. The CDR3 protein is CSVEGREGPPGTQYF. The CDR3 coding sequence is TGCAGCGTTGAAGGACGGGAGGGCCCTCCGGGGACCCAGTACTTC.

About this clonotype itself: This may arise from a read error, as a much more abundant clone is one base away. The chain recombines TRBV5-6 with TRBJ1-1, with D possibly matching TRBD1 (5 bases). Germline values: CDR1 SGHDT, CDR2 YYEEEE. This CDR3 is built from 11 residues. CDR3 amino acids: CTLGGNTEAFF. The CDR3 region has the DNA TGTACCCTCGGGGGGAACACTGAAGCTTTCTTT. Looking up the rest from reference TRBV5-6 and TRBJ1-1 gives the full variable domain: DAGVTQSPTHLIKTRGQQVTLRCSPKSGHDTVSWYQQALGQGPQFIFQYYEEEERQRGNFPDRFSGHQFPNYSSELNVNALLLGDSALYLCTLGGNTEAFFGQGTRLTVV.

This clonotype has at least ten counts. Here the CDR3 DNA reads TGTGCCATCGCTTACGCAGAGGGAGAGCAGTACTTC. Translation gives CAIAYAEGEQYF. The chain joins TRBV10-3 to TRBJ2-7, with D perhaps matching TRBD2 (5 bases). This CDR3 is built from 12 residues. Germline V gives CDR1 ENHRY, CDR2 SYGVKD. The V end lost 8 bases, the J end lost 7 bases, and 15 bases lay between the germline ends.

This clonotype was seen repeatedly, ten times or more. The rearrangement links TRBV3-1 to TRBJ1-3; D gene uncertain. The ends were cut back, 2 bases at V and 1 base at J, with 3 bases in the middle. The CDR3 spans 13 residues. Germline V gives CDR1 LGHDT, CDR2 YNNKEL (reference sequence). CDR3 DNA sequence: TGTGCCAGCAGCCAAAGATCTGGAAACACCATATATTTT. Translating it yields CASSQRSGNTIYF.

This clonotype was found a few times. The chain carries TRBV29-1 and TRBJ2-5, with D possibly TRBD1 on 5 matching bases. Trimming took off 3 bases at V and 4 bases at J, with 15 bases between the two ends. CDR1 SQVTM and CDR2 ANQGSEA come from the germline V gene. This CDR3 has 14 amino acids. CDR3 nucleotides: TGCAGCGTTGAGGGCAGGGTGATTGGAGAGACCCAGTACTTC. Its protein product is CSVEGRVIGETQYF.

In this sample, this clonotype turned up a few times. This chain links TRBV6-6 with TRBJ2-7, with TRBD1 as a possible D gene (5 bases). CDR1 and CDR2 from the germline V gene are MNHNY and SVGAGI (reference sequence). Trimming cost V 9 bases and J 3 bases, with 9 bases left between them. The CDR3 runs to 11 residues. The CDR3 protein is CASRQIYEQYF. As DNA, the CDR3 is TGTGCCAGTCGACAGATCTACGAGCAGTACTTC.

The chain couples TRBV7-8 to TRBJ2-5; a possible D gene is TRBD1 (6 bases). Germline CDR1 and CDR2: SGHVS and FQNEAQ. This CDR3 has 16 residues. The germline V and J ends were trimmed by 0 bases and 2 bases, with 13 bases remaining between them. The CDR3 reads CASSLAAGQPQETQYF. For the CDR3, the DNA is TGTGCCAGCAGCTTAGCCGCAGGACAGCCACAAGAGACCCAGTACTTC.

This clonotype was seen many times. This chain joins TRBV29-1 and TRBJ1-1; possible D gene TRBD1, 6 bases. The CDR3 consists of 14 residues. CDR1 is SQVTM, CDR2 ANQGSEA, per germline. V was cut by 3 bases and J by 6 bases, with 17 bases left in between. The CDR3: CSVDVPTGASEAFF. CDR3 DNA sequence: TGCAGCGTTGACGTACCGACAGGAGCATCTGAAGCTTTCTTT.

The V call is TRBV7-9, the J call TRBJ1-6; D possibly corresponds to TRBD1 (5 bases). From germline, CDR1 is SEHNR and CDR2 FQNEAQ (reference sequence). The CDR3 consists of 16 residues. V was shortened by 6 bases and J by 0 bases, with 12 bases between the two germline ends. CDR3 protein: CASSHDSNSYNSPLHF. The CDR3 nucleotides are TGTGCCAGCAGTCACGACAGCAACTCCTATAATTCACCCCTCCACTTT.

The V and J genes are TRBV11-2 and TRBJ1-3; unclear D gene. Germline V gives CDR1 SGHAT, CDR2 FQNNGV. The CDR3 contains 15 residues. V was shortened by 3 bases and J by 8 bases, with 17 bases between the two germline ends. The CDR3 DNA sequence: TGTGCCAGCAGCTTGGGCCAAAACTATGGCTACACCATATATTTT. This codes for CASSLGQNYGYTIYF.

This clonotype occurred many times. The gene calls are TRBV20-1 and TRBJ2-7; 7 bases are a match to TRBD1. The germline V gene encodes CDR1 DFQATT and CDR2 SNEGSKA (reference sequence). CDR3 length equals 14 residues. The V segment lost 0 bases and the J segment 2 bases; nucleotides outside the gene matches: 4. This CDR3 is CSARDGTETYEQYF. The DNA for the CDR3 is TGCAGTGCTAGAGACGGGACAGAAACCTACGAGCAGTACTTC.

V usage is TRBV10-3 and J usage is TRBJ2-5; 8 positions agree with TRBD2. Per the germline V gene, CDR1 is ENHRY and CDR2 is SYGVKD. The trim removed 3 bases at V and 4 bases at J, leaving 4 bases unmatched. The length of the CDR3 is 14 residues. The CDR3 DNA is TGTGCCATCAGTGATGGTCTAGCGGGAGAGACCCAGTACTTC. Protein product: CAISDGLAGETQYF.

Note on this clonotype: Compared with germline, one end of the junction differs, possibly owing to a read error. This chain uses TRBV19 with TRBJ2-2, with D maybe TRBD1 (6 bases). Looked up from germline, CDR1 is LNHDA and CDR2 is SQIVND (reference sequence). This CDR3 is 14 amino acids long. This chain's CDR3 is CASSTRTDHSEQFF. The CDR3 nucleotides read TGTGCCAGTAGTACCAGGACAGACCATAGTGAGCAGTTTTTT.

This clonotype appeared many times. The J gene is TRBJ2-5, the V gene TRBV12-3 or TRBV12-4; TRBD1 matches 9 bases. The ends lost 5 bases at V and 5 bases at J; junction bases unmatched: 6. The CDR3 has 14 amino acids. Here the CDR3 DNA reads TGTGCCAGCAGTAGGGGACAGGGCGGTGAGACCCAGTACTTC. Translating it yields CASSRGQGGETQYF.

The CDR3 DNA reads as TGTGCCACCAGCAGGGAAACACGTAACACTGAAGCTTTCTTT. Translated, it gives CATSRETRNTEAFF. This chain uses TRBV15 with TRBJ1-1, with D hard to call. V was pared by 3 bases and J by 2 bases, with 10 bases between. From germline, CDR1 is LNHNV and CDR2 YYDKDF (reference sequence). CDR3 size: 14 residues.